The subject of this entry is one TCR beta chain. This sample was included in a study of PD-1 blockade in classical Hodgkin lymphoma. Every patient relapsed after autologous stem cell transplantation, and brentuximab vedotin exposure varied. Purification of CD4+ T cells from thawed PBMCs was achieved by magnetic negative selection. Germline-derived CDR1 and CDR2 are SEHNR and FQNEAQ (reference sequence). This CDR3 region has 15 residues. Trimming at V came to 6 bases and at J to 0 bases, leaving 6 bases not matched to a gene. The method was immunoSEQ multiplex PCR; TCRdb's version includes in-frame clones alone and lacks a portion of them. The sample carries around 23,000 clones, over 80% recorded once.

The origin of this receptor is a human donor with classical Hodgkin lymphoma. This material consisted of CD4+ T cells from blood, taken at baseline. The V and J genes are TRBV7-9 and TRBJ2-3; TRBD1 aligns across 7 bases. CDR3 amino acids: CASSTGTASTDTQYF. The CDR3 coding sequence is TGTGCCAGCAGTACCGGGACAGCTAGCACAGATACGCAGTATTTT.